This TCR beta chain is from a study of cytotoxic CD8 clonotypes in ibrutinib-treated CLL. In the study overall: Researchers reported about 10 relapsed/refractory and roughly 14 treatment-naive patients, roughly 17 of them IGHV unmutated. Recorded responses included approximately 24 partial and 2 complete; following median approximately 68 months, roughly 15 stayed remitted and around 12 progressed.

The V gene end was trimmed by 6 bases and the J gene end by 5 bases; junction bases not matched to a gene: 8. Germline lookup yields CDR1 MNHNY and CDR2 SVGAGI (reference sequence). This CDR3 is built from 15 residues. As to this clone: The antigen is not known.

Whole-study results and caveats: Once treatment began, public clonotypes, which were uncommon, contracted or stayed stable.

TCRdb keeps only in-frame clones here, not all; method: immunoSEQ multiplex PCR. The data contain around 310,000 clones, just under 80% of them seen just once; the ten biggest clones take up 6.5% to 8.5%. V and J are TRBV6-6 and TRBJ2-5; 11 positions match TRBD2. The source material was PBMCs, sampled before ibrutinib treatment. The sequence came from a human donor with chronic lymphocytic leukemia. The CDR3: CASRPLAGVRETQYF. CDR3 coding DNA: TGTGCCAGCAGGCCACTAGCGGGAGTGCGGGAGACCCAGTACTTC.